Included here is one T cell receptor beta chain sequence, with context. The data are from a study of blood T cell repertoires in COVID-19. Study-level information: Samples taken during acute and convalescent COVID-19 were collected in the United States, Italy and Spain. T cells, B-cell-depleted T cells, or PBMCs supplied cDNA or gDNA.

Germline CDR1 and CDR2: MDHEN and SYDVKM. CDR3 size: 12 residues. V lost 6 bases and J 6 bases, leaving 9 bases between the germline ends. Assay used: immunoSEQ multiplex PCR; TCRdb lists only in-frame clones, some missing. The sample gives more than 20,000 clones, nearly 75% of which show up once; 15% to 20% is in the top ten. Sequenced: peripheral blood. This receptor was identified in a human donor in a cohort sampled during active or convalescent COVID-19. The genes are TRBV28 and TRBJ1-5, with D uncertain. The CDR3 DNA reads as TGTGCCAGCAGGACGGGAACTCAGCCCCAGCATTTT. As protein: CASRTGTQPQHF.